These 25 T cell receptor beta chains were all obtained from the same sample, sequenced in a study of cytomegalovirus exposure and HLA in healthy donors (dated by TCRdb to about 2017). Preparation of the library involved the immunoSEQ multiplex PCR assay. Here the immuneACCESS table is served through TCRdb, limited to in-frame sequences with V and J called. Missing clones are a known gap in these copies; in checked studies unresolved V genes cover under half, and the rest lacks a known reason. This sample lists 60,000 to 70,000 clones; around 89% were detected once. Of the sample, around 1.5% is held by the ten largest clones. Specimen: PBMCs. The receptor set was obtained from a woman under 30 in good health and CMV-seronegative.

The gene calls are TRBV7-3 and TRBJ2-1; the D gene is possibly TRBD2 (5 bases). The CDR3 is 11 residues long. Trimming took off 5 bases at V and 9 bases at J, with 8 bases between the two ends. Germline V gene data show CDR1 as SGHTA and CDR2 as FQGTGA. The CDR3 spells CASSTGSEQFF. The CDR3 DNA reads TGTGCCAGCAGCACGGGGAGTGAGCAGTTCTTC. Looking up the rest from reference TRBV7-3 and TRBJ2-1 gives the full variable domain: GAGVSQTPSNKVTEKGKYVELRCDPISGHTALYWYRQSLGQGPEFLIYFQGTGAADDSGLPNDRFFAVRPEGSVSTLKIQRTERGDSAVYLCASSTGSEQFFGPGTRLTVL.

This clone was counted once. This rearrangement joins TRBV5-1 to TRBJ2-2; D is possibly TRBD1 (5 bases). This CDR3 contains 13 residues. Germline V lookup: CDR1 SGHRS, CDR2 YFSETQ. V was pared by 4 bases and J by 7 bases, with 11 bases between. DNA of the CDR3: TGCGCCAGCAGCCCGACAGAAGGCGGGGAGCTGTTTTTT. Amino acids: CASSPTEGGELFF.

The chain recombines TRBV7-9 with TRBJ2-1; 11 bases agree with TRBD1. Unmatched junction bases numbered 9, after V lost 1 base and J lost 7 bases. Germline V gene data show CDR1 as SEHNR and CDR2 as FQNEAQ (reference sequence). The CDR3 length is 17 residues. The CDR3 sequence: CASSLGPGQGVLNEQFF. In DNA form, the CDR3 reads TGTGCCAGCAGCTTAGGGCCGGGACAGGGGGTTTTAAATGAGCAGTTCTTC.

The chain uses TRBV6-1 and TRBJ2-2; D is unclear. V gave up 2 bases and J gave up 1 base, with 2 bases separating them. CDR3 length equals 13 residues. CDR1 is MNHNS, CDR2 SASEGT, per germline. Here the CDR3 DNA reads TGTGCCAGCAGTGAACTGAACACCGGGGAGCTGTTTTTT. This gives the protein CASSELNTGELFF.

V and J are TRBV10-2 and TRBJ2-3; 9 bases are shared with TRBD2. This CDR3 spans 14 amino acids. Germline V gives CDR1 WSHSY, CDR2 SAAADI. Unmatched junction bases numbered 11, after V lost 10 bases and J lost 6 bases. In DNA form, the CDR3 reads TGCGCCACCGTAGCGGGAGAGTCAGGGGATACGCAGTATTTT. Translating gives CATVAGESGDTQYF.

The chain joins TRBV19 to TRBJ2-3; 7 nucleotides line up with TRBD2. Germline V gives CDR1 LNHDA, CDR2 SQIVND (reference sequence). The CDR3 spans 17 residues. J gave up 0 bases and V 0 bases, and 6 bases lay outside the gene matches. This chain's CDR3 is CASSIDLSGVSTDTQYF. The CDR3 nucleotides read TGTGCCAGTAGTATAGATCTAAGCGGGGTTAGCACAGATACGCAGTATTTT.

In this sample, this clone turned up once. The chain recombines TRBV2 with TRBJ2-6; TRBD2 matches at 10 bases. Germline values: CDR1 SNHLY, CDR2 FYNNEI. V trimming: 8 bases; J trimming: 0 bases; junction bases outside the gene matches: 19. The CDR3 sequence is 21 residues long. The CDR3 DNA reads TGTGCCAGCGGCACACCACTAGCGGGAAGGTTTCCCTACTCTGGGGCCAACGTCCTGACTTTC. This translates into CASGTPLAGRFPYSGANVLTF. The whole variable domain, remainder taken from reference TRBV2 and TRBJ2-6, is EPEVTQTPSHQVTQMGQEVILRCVPISNHLYFYWYRQILGQKVEFLVSFYNNEISEKSEIFDDQFSVERPDGSNFTLKIRSTKLEDSAMYFCASGTPLAGRFPYSGANVLTFGAGSRLTVL.

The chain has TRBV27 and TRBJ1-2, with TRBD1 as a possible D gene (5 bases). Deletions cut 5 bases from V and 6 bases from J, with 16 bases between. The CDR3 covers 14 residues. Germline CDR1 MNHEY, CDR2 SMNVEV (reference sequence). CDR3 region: CASSPSGGLNGYTF. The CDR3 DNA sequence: TGTGCCAGCAGTCCTAGTGGGGGGTTGAATGGCTACACCTTC.

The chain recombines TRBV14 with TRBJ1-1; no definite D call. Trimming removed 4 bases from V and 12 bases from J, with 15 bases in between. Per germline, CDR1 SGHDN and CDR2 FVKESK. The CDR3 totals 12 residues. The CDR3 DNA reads TGTGCCAGCAGCCCAGAGGGTGGAGCGACTTTCTTT. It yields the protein CASSPEGGATFF.

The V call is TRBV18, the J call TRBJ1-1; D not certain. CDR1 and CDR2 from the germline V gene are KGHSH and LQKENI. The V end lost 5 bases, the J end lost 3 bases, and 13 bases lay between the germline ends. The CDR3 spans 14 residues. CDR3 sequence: CASSTSSADTEAFF. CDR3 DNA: TGTGCCAGCTCAACCTCCTCGGCGGACACTGAAGCTTTCTTT.

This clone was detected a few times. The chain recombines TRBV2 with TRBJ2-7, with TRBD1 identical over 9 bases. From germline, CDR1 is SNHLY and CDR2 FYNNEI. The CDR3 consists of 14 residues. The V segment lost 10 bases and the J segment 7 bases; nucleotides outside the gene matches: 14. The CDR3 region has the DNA TGTGCCACCCAAGGGGGACAGGGATATATTGAGCAGTACTTC. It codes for CATQGGQGYIEQYF.

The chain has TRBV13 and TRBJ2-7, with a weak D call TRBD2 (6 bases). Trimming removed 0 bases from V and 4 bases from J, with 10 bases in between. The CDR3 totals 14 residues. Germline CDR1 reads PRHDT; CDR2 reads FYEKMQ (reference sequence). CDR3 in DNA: TGTGCCAGCAGCTTAGGCGGGGGAAGATACGAGCAGTACTTC. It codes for CASSLGGGRYEQYF.

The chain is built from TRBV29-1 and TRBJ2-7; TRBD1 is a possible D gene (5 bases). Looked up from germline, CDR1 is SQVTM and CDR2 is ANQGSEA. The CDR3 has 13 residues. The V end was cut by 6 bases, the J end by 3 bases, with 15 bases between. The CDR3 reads CSVRIDRRYEQYF. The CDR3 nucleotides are TGCAGCGTGCGGATTGACAGACGCTACGAGCAGTACTTC.

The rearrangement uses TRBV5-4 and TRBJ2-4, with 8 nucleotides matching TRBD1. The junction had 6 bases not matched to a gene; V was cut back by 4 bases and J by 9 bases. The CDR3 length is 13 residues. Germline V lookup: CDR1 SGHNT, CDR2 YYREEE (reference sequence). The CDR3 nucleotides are TGTGCCAGCAGCCCAGGACAGGGTTTCATTCAGTACTTC. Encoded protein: CASSPGQGFIQYF.

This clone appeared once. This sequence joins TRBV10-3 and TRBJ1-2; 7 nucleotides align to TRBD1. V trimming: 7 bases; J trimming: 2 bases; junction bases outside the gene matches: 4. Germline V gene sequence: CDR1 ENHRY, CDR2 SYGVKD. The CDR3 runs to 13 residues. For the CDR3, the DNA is TGTGCCATCACCCAGGGGGGAAACTATGGCTACACCTTC. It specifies CAITQGGNYGYTF.

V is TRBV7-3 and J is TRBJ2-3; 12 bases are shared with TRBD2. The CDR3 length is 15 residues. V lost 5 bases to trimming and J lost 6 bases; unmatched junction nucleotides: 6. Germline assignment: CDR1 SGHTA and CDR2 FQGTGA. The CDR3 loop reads CASSQLAGGSDTQYF. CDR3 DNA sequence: TGTGCCAGCAGCCAACTAGCGGGGGGCTCGGATACGCAGTATTTT.

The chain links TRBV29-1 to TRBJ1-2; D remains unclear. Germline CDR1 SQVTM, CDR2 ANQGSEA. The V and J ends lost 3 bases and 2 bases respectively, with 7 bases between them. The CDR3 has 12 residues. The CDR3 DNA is TGCAGCGTTGAGGCCAGGAACTATGGCTACACCTTC. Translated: CSVEARNYGYTF.

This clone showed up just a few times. The CDR3 nucleotides read TGTGCCTGGAGAGTCGGTAACACTGAAGCTTTCTTT. Translation gives CAWRVGNTEAFF. This sequence joins TRBV30 and TRBJ1-1; D gene unclear. CDR1 is GTSNPN, CDR2 SVGIG, per germline (reference sequence). Trimming cost V 3 bases and J 2 bases, with 7 bases left between them. CDR3 length equals 12 residues.

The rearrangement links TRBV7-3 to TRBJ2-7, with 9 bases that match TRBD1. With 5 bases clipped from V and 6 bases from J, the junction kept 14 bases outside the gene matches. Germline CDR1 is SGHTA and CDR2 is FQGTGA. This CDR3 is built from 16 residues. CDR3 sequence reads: CASSQQAGQGVGEQYF. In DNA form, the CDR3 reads TGTGCCAGCAGCCAGCAGGCGGGACAGGGAGTTGGCGAGCAGTACTTC.

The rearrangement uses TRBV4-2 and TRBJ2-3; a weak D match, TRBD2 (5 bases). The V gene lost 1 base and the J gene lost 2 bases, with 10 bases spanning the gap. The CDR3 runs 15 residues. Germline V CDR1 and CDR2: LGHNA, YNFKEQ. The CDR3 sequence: CASSQGGSNTDTQYF. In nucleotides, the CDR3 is TGTGCCAGCAGCCAAGGAGGGTCCAACACAGATACGCAGTATTTT.

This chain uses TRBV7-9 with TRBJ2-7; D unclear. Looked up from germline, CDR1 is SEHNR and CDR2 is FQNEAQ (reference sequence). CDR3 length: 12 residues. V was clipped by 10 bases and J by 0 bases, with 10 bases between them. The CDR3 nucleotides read TGTGCCATTCTAACAGTCTCCTACGAGCAGTACTTC. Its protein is CAILTVSYEQYF.

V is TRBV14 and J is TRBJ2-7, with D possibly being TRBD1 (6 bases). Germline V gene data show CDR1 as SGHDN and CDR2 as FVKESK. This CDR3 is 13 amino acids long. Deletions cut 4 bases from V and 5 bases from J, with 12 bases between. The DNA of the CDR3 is TGTGCCAGCAGCCGGATAAACAGGGACGAGCAGTACTTC. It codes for CASSRINRDEQYF.

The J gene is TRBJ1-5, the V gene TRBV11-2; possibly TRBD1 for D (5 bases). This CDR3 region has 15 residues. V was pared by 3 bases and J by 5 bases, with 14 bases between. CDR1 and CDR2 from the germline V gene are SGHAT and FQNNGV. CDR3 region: CASSLEGTGHQPQHF. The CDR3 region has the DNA TGTGCCAGCAGCTTGGAGGGGACTGGGCATCAGCCCCAGCATTTT.

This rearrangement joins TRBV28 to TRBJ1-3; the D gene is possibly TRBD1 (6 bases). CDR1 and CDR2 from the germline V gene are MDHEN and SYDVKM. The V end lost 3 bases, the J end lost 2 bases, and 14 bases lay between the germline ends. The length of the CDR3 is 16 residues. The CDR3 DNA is TGTGCCAGCAGTTTGGATCAGGGGCCGGCTGGAAACACCATATATTTT. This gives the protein CASSLDQGPAGNTIYF.

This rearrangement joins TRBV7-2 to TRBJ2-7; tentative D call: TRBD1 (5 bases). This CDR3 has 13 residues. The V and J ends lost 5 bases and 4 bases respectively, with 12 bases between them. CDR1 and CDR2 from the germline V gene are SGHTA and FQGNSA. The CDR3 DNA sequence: TGTGCCAGCAGCCGCCCAGGGCGGTACGAGCAGTACTTC. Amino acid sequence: CASSRPGRYEQYF.